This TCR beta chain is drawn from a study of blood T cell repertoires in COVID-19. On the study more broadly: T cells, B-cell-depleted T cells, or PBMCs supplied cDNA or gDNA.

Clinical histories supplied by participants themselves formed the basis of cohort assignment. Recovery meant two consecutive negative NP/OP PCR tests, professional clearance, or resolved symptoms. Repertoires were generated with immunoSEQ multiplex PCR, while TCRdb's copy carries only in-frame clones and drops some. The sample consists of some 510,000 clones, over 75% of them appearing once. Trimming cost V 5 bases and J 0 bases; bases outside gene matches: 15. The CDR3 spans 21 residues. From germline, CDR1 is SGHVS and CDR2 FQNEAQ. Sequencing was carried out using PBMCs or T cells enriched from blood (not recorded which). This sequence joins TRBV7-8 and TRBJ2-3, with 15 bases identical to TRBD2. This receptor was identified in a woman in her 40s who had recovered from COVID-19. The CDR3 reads CASSPKLPGLAGGFSTDTQYF. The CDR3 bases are TGTGCCAGCAGCCCCAAGCTTCCGGGACTAGCGGGAGGATTTAGCACAGATACGCAGTATTTT.